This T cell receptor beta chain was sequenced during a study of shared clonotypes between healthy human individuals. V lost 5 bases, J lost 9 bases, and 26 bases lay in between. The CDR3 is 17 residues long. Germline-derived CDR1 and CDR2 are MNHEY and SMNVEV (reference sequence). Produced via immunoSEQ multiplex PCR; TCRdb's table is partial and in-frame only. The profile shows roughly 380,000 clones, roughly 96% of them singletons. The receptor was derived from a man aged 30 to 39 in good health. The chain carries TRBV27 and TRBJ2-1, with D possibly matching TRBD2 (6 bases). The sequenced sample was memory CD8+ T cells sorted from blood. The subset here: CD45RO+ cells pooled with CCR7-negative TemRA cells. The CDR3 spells CASSIRSAGLNGGEQFF. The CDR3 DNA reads TGTGCCAGCAGTATAAGGTCAGCGGGTCTCAATGGTGGTGAGCAGTTCTTC.